A single sample is the source of the 8 T cell receptor beta chains below, sequenced in a study of cytomegalovirus exposure and HLA in healthy donors. The PCR employed 60 Vbeta primers together with 13 Jbeta primers. The table came from immunoSEQ multiplex PCR; TCRdb's copy has only in-frame clones and leaves some out. The table shows about 190,000 clones, with 81% occurring only once. Sequencing was done on a sample of PBMCs. The receptors shown here come from a man in his forties in good health and CMV-seropositive.

This chain joins TRBV6-6 and TRBJ2-7; the D is unclear. The CDR3 loop spans 12 amino acids. V lost 5 bases and J lost 4, with 9 bases in between. Germline loops: CDR1 MNHNY, CDR2 SVGAGI (reference sequence). The CDR3 bases are TGTGCCAGCAGTCCAGACATGTACGAGCAGTACTTC. Residues: CASSPDMYEQYF.

The rearrangement links TRBV6-5 to TRBJ2-7; D is possibly TRBD2 (6 bases). Trimming took off 0 bases at V and 0 bases at J, with 9 bases between the two ends. The length of the CDR3 is 15 residues. Germline assignment: CDR1 MNHEY and CDR2 SVGAGI. For the CDR3, the DNA is TGTGCCAGCAGTTACTCCGCGGGGAGCTCCTACGAGCAGTACTTC. Residues: CASSYSAGSSYEQYF.

The CDR3 protein is CASSAASGNEQFF. The CDR3 DNA reads as TGTGCCAGCAGTGCTGCTAGCGGGAATGAGCAGTTCTTC. J is TRBJ2-1 and V is TRBV2, with 8 bases fitting TRBD2. V shed 4 bases, J shed 7 bases, and the junction held 3 bases outside the gene matches. Germline V lookup: CDR1 SNHLY, CDR2 FYNNEI. This CDR3 has 13 amino acids.

V gene TRBV19 combines with J gene TRBJ2-1; 7 nucleotides line up with TRBD2. V gave up 1 base and J gave up 4 bases; unmatched junction bases: 7. CDR1 LNHDA and CDR2 SQIVND come from the germline V gene (reference sequence). The CDR3 contains 16 residues. The CDR3: CASSIVRGGRYNEQFF. The CDR3 DNA is TGTGCCAGTAGTATAGTGAGGGGAGGGAGGTACAATGAGCAGTTCTTC.

The chain combines TRBV18 with TRBJ2-2; D is perhaps TRBD2 (7 bases). Germline loops: CDR1 KGHSH, CDR2 LQKENI. V was pared by 1 base and J by 3 bases, with 12 bases between. The CDR3 extends over 16 amino acids. The CDR3 DNA is TGTGCCAGCTCACCACAGGGGGGGCCGGACACCGGGGAGCTGTTTTTT. It translates to CASSPQGGPDTGELFF.

This clone occurred a few times. The rearrangement uses TRBV4-1 and TRBJ2-7, with TRBD2 as a possible D gene (6 bases). Germline V CDR1 and CDR2: MGHRA, YSYEKL. The CDR3 is made up of 17 amino acids. With 0 bases removed from V and 0 bases from J, the gap between germline ends came to 15 bases. For the CDR3, the DNA is TGCGCCAGCAGCCAAGAAAGCAGCCTAGCGACCTCCTACGAGCAGTACTTC. Translated, it gives CASSQESSLATSYEQYF.

The V gene is TRBV6-4, the J gene TRBJ2-5; the match to TRBD1 covers 8 bases. The last part of the DNA fits TRBJ2-7 better; the J call may be wrong. CDR3 length equals 16 residues. Per the germline V gene, CDR1 is MRHNA and CDR2 is SNTAGT. CDR3 sequence (DNA): TGTGCCAGCAGTGACAGGTTCGGACAGGGTTTGCACGAGCAGTACTTC. This sequence encodes CASSDRFGQGLHEQYF.

Note on this clone: Other DNA sequences within the sample encode an identical CDR3. V is TRBV28 and J is TRBJ2-7; possible D gene TRBD1, 6 bases. The CDR3 has 13 residues. Looked up from germline, CDR1 is MDHEN and CDR2 is SYDVKM. The germline V and J ends were trimmed by 4 bases and 2 bases, with 9 bases remaining between them. CDR3 in DNA: TGTGCCAGCAGTTCGGGACAACCCTACGAGCAGTACTTC. Amino acid sequence: CASSSGQPYEQYF. Variable domain in full (rest from reference TRBV28 and TRBJ2-7): DVKVTQSSRYLVKRTGEKVFLECVQDMDHENMFWYRQDPGLGLRLIYFSYDVKMKEKGDIPEGYSVSREKKERFSLILESASTNQTSMYLCASSSGQPYEQYFGPGTRLTVT.